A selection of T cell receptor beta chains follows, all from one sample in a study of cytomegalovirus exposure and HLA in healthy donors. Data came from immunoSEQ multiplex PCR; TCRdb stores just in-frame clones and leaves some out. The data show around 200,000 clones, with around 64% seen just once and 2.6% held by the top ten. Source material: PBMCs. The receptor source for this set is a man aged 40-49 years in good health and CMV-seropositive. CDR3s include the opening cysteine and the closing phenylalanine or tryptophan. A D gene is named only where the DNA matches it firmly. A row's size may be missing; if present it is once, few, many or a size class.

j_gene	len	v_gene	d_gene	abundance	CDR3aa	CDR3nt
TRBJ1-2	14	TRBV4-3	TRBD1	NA	CASSQGQGAFGYTF	TGCGCCAGCAGCCAGGGTCAGGGGGCCTTTGGCTACACCTTC
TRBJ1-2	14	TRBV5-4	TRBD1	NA	CASSSRTGDYGYTF	TGTGCCAGCAGCTCGCGGACAGGAGACTATGGCTACACCTTC
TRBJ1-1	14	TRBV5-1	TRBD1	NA	CASSGDRTFTEAFF	TGCGCCAGCAGCGGGGACAGAACGTTCACTGAAGCTTTCTTT
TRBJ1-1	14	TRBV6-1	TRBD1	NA	CASSPGQAPTEAFF	TGTGCCAGCAGCCCCGGACAGGCCCCCACTGAAGCTTTCTTT
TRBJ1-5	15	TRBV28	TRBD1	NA	CAISGTDSLNQPQHF	TGTGCCATCTCCGGGACAGATTCCCTCAATCAGCCCCAGCATTTT
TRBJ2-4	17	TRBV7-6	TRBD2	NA	CASSRGGSLDGKNIQYF	TGTGCCAGCAGCCGGGGGGGTAGTCTAGATGGCAAAAACATTCAGTACTTC
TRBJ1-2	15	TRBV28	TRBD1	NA	CASRYTDRGAYGYTF	TGTGCCAGCAGATATACGGACAGGGGGGCCTATGGCTACACCTTC
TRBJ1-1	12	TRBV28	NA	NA	CASSLPLTEAFF	TGTGCCAGCAGTTTACCCCTCACTGAAGCTTTCTTT
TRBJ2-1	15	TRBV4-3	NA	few	CASSAYTGSENEQFF	TGCGCCAGCAGCGCGTACACGGGGAGTGAAAATGAGCAGTTCTTC
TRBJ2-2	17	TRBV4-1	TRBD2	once	CASSQRTSGVGLGELFF	TGCGCCAGCAGCCAAAGGACTAGCGGGGTGGGACTCGGGGAGCTGTTTTTT
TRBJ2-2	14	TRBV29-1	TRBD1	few	CSVDRQGNPGELFF	TGCAGCGTTGATCGACAGGGGAACCCCGGCGAGCTGTTTTTT
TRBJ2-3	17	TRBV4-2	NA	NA	CASSQDGGGAITDTQYF	TGTGCCAGCAGCCAAGACGGAGGGGGGGCCATAACAGATACGCAGTATTTT
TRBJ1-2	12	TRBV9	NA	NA	CASSPEGEGYTF	TGTGCCAGCAGCCCCGAGGGGGAGGGCTACACCTTC
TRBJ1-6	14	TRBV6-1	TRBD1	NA	CAASPRTGDSPLHF	TGTGCCGCCTCCCCGAGGACAGGGGACTCACCCCTCCACTTT
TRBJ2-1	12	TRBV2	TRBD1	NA	CASRQGAYEQFF	TGTGCCAGCAGGCAGGGGGCCTATGAGCAGTTCTTC
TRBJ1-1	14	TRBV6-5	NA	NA	CASSKEGDNTEAFF	TGTGCCAGTTCGAAAGAGGGGGATAACACTGAAGCTTTCTTT
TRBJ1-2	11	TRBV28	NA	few	CASTVGGGYTF	TGTGCCAGCACGGTGGGGGGTGGCTACACCTTC